This T cell receptor (beta chain) is from a study of identical twins. Per the germline V gene, CDR1 is ENHRY and CDR2 is SYGVKD. The V and J ends lost 6 bases and 5 bases respectively, with 26 bases between them. The CDR3 is 17 residues long. General study findings and limits: Where out-of-frame alpha sequences were twin-shared, they showed excess low generation probability. Researchers caution that invariant MAIT and iNKT cells could partly confound zero-insertion analyses. Reduced insertions were recorded for abundant cord blood beta clonotypes, with no such pattern in memory repertoires.

As regards this clonotype: No antigen is known for it.

Template switching created a universal primer site, and the cDNA included unique molecular identifiers. One entry per CDR3 protein results from TCRdb running MiXCR on the 5' RACE reads. The sample holds a few hundred thousand distinct CDR3 sequences, approximately 17% seen once. V gene TRBV10-3 combines with J gene TRBJ2-7; tentatively, D is TRBD1 or TRBD2 (5 bases each). Sequencing was done on a sample of naive T cells sorted from blood. This clonotype was sampled from a man aged 45-60 years in good health. Here the CDR3 DNA reads TGTGCCATCAGGAATAGAGCACCAACCGGGACCTTAAACGAGCAGTACTTC. Translation: CAIRNRAPTGTLNEQYF.